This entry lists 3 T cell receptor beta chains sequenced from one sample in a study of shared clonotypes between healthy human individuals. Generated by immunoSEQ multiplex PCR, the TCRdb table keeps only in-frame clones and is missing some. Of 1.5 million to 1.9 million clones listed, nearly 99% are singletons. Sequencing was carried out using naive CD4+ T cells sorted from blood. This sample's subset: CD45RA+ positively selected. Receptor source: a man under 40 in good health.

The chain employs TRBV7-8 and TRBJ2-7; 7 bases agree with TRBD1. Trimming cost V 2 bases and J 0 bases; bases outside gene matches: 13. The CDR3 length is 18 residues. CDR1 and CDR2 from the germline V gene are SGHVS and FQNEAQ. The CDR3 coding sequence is TGTGCCAGCAGCTTAAGGACAGGTCCTAGACTGAGCTCCTACGAGCAGTACTTC. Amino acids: CASSLRTGPRLSSYEQYF.

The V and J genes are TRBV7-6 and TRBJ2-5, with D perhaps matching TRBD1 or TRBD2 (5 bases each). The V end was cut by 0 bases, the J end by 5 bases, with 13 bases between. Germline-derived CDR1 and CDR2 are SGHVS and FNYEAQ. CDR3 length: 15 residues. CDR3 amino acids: CASSLAGRWGETQYF. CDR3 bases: TGTGCCAGCAGCTTAGCGGGGCGATGGGGGGAGACCCAGTACTTC.

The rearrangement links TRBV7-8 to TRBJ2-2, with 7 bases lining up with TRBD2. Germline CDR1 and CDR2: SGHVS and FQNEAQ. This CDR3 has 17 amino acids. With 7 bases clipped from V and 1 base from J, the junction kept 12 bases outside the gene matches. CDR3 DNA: TGTGCCAGCACCCTTTTGGAGGGAGGGGTGAACACCGGGGAGCTGTTTTTT. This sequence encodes CASTLLEGGVNTGELFF.